This T cell receptor beta chain was identified during a study of cytomegalovirus exposure and HLA in healthy donors. Overall study results and limits: Common viral pathogens (according to a later analysis) appeared linked to several of the most significant clusters. For most subjects, TCR beta sequences were reported to predict HLA-A and HLA-B alleles with accuracy.

PCR involved 60 Vbeta and 13 Jbeta primers. Some clones are missing from TCRdb's copy, which holds only in-frame ones; the method was immunoSEQ multiplex PCR. This table holds about 120,000 clones, around 80% found once. Turning to this clone: Antigen unknown.

The germline V gene has CDR1 SQVTM and CDR2 ANQGSEA. Trimming cost V 6 bases and J 2 bases; bases outside gene matches: 7. The CDR3 has 14 residues. The V and J genes are TRBV29-1 and TRBJ1-1; 9 positions agree with TRBD1. The sample taken for sequencing was PBMCs. The receptor was isolated from a woman under 30 in good health and CMV-seronegative. The CDR3 spells CSVERQGDNTEAFF. CDR3 nucleotides: TGCAGCGTCGAGCGACAGGGGGACAACACTGAAGCTTTCTTT.